This record concerns one TCR beta chain sequence. Its cognate antigen is unknown. Reanalyzing the 5' RACE reads, TCRdb keeps one entry per CDR3 protein, without DNA. With roughly 150,000 distinct CDR3 sequences in the sample, the ten largest clones hold 2.8%. The CDR3 totals 16 residues. CDR1 and CDR2 from the germline V gene are DFQATT and SNEGSKA (reference sequence). These data are taken from a study of monozygotic twins with inflammatory bowel disease. Study-level results: Patients received differing immunosuppressive treatments, which may have added variability to their repertoires. Compared with healthy twins, IBD patients shared fewer clonotypes with others, especially with disease activity. Limited statistical power may explain no repertoire similarity difference between concordant and discordant twins. On the inverse Simpson index, IBD patients scored lower for TCRbeta diversity than healthy co-twins.

Specimen: blood. V gene TRBV20-1 combines with J gene TRBJ2-1; with no DNA, the TCRdb D assignment of TRBD2 cannot be verified. This clonotype originated in a human donor with ulcerative colitis or Crohn's disease, or a healthy co-twin of an affected twin (not recorded which). The CDR3 protein is CSARRLAGASYNEQFF.